The next 6 T cell receptor beta chains were all read from a single sample in a study of T cell responses to AZD1222 COVID-19 vaccine. Clones were sequenced by immunoSEQ multiplex PCR, and TCRdb holds only the in-frame ones, with some missing. The sample has 97,000 or so clones, less than 90% seen once. This specimen was peripheral blood, taken on day 0 of AZD1222 vaccination. The receptors come from an adult in good health.

V usage is TRBV30 and J usage is TRBJ1-2; 7 bases map to TRBD1. V gave up 3 bases and J gave up 3 bases; unmatched junction bases: 7. This CDR3 is built from 14 residues. Germline V gene sequence: CDR1 GTSNPN, CDR2 SVGIG (reference sequence). CDR3 coding DNA: TGTGCCTGGAGGCTAAGGGACAGCTACTATGGCTACACCTTC. Translation gives CAWRLRDSYYGYTF. Complete variable domain (other parts from reference TRBV30 and TRBJ1-2): SQTIHQWPATLVQPVGSPLSLECTVEGTSNPNLYWYRQAAGRGLQLLFYSVGIGQISSEVPQNLSASRPQDRQFILSSKKLLLSDSGFYLCAWRLRDSYYGYTFGSGTRLTVV.

The chain uses TRBV19 and TRBJ2-1; D is undetermined. The CDR3 loop spans 14 amino acids. V gave up 1 base and J gave up 15 bases, with 19 bases separating them. Germline CDR1 is LNHDA and CDR2 is SQIVND (reference sequence). The CDR3, as DNA: TGTGCCAGTAGTATAGCAGACCAAGCAGCAGCGCCGTTCTTC. Protein product: CASSIADQAAAPFF.

This clone came up a few times. The chain uses TRBV19 and TRBJ1-2, with D hard to call. Trimming cost V 4 bases and J 8 bases, with 26 bases left between them. The CDR3 contains 17 residues. Germline CDR1 LNHDA, CDR2 SQIVND (reference sequence). Written as DNA, the CDR3 is TGTGCCAGTAGTAACCCCCCAGCCCCTACAGAGACGGGGGGCTACACCTTC. Its protein is CASSNPPAPTETGGYTF.

CDR3 DNA: TGTGCTAGTGGTCCCGGACTAGCCGGGAATGAGCAGTTCTTC. This encodes CASGPGLAGNEQFF. The chain carries TRBV12-5 and TRBJ2-1; 8 bases map to TRBD2. Germline-derived CDR1 and CDR2 are LGHNT and FRNRAP. Trimming cost V 5 bases and J 7 bases; bases outside gene matches: 7. This CDR3 comprises 14 residues. Full variable domain (rest looked up from reference TRBV12-5 and TRBJ2-1): DARVTQTPRHKVTEMGQEVTMRCQPILGHNTVFWYRQTMMQGLELLAYFRNRAPLDDSGMPKDRFSAEMPDATLATLKIQPSEPRDSAVYFCASGPGLAGNEQFFGPGTRLTVL.

The V gene is TRBV24-1, the J gene TRBJ2-4, with 10 bases aligning to TRBD1. Germline V gives CDR1 KGHDR, CDR2 SFDVKD. CDR3 length: 15 amino acids. J lost 9 bases, V lost 3 bases, and 7 bases had no gene match. CDR3 residues: CATSDTTRDRGIQYF. The CDR3 DNA is TGTGCCACCAGTGATACAACCCGGGACAGGGGCATTCAGTACTTC.

The chain is built from TRBV4-3 and TRBJ1-3, with a weak D call TRBD1 (6 bases). CDR1 is LGHNA and CDR2 is YSLEER in the germline V gene. Trimming pared 1 base from V and 7 bases from J, leaving 14 bases between. This CDR3 has 15 residues. CDR3 sequence: CASSQGTQGRNTIYF. The DNA of the CDR3 is TGCGCCAGCAGCCAAGGTACTCAGGGGCGGAACACCATATATTTT.